The 27 T cell receptor beta chains reported below all come from one sample, sequenced in a study of T cells expressing NK-cell markers (dated by TCRdb to the early 2020s). The library was obtained by 5' RACE. These reads were obtained on an Illumina HiSeq 2000. TCRdb reprocessed the raw reads; every CDR3 protein sequence is a single record, and DNA is not supplied. The sample table includes some 440,000 distinct CDR3 sequences. The ten largest account for about 1.5% of the sample. Sequencing was done on a sample of blood T cells: a sorted CD56 or NKG2C T cell subset, CD4+ or CD8+ T cells, or bulk PBMC T cells (not recorded which). All receptors derive from a woman aged 45-60 years in good health. Donor details come from another sample of the same person, matched by shared clones.

This chain uses TRBV12-3 or TRBV12-4 with TRBJ2-7; TCRdb's D call, TRBD2, is unchecked because there is no DNA. This CDR3 region has 15 residues. CDR3 region: CASSSFGTPPYEQYF.

The chain links TRBV11-2 to TRBJ1-1; TCRdb designates TRBD1, a call that cannot be tested without DNA. The CDR3 sequence is 15 residues long. CDR1 SGHAT and CDR2 FQNNGV come from the germline V gene. The CDR3 is CASSPRQGRVTEAFF. The full variable domain, completed using reference TRBV11-2 and TRBJ1-1, is EAGVAQSPRYKIIEKRQSVAFWCNPISGHATLYWYQQILGQGPKLLIQFQNNGVVDDSQLPKDRFSAERLKGVDSTLKIQPAKLEDSAVYLCASSPRQGRVTEAFFGQGTRLTVV.

CDR3 region: CASSLLRGRGYTF. J is TRBJ1-2 and V is TRBV12-3 or TRBV12-4. There are 13 residues in the CDR3.

V gene TRBV10-1 combines with J gene TRBJ2-3; TCRdb designates TRBD1, a call that cannot be tested without DNA. The length of the CDR3 is 16 residues. CDR1 is WNHNN and CDR2 is SYGVQD in the germline V gene (reference sequence). CDR3 in amino acids: CASSAIGTGGRDTQYF.

The gene calls are TRBV12-3 or TRBV12-4 and TRBJ1-4; the TCRdb call, TRBD1, lacks DNA for checking. The CDR3 contains 18 residues. The CDR3 loop is CASSPRNRAFATNEKLFF.

The V call is TRBV12-3 or TRBV12-4, the J call TRBJ1-5; TCRdb names TRBD1, which stays unverified in the absence of DNA. This CDR3 region has 15 residues. The CDR3 sequence is CASRPTGSGNQPQHF.

The CDR3 region is CASSQGFRAFF. This rearrangement joins TRBV3-1 to TRBJ1-1. Germline CDR1 and CDR2: LGHDT and YNNKEL (reference sequence). This CDR3 region has 11 residues.

V gene TRBV29-1 combines with J gene TRBJ2-7; absent DNA, TCRdb's TRBD1 call cannot be checked. Germline V lookup: CDR1 SQVTM, CDR2 ANQGSEA. This CDR3 spans 12 amino acids. CDR3 residues: CSVGGPPYEQYF.

The J gene is TRBJ1-2, the V gene TRBV3-1. The CDR3 totals 15 residues. Germline V gene sequence: CDR1 LGHDT, CDR2 YNNKEL (reference sequence). This CDR3 is CASSQGDVGFYGYTF. Looking up the rest from reference TRBV3-1 and TRBJ1-2 gives the full variable domain: DTAVSQTPKYLVTQMGNDKSIKCEQNLGHDTMYWYKQDSKKFLKIMFSYNNKELIINETVPNRFSPKSPDKAHLNLHINSLELGDSAVYFCASSQGDVGFYGYTFGSGTRLTVV.

The V gene is TRBV11-2, the J gene TRBJ2-1; TCRdb indicates TRBD2, and absent DNA this call remains unverified. The CDR3 has 18 residues. CDR1 SGHAT and CDR2 FQNNGV come from the germline V gene. This CDR3 is CASSLGVSASGRGYEQFF.

The rearrangement joins TRBV10-3 to TRBJ1-2; lacking DNA, the TRBD1 call made by TCRdb goes unchecked. The length of the CDR3 is 14 residues. Looked up from germline, CDR1 is ENHRY and CDR2 is SYGVKD. CDR3 amino acids: CAISGGSQGNGYTF.

The chain couples TRBV20-1 to TRBJ2-1; TCRdb outputs TRBD2, but without DNA this stays unchecked. The CDR3 has 15 residues. The germline V gene encodes CDR1 DFQATT and CDR2 SNEGSKA (reference sequence). The CDR3 spells CSARQLAGGRVEQFF.

The chain employs TRBV18 and TRBJ1-5. Germline loops: CDR1 KGHSH, CDR2 LQKENI. The CDR3 contains 14 residues. The CDR3 protein is CASSPRQIDQPQHF.

This chain links TRBV7-7 with TRBJ2-1; as DNA is missing, the TRBD1 call by TCRdb cannot be tested. The germline V gene has CDR1 SSHAT and CDR2 FNYEAQ (reference sequence). This CDR3 is 20 amino acids long. The CDR3 sequence is CASSLSGGTGPRSSYNEQFF.

The V gene is TRBV11-2, the J gene TRBJ1-1; the TCRdb call, TRBD1, lacks DNA for checking. The CDR3 has 18 amino acids. Germline V CDR1 and CDR2: SGHAT, FQNNGV. This CDR3 reads CASSRKRIPGPEDTEAFF.

The chain's CDR3 is CSASRDSNEQFF. This chain uses TRBV20-1 with TRBJ2-1; TCRdb lists TRBD1, though no DNA is available to test this call. Germline CDR1 reads DFQATT; CDR2 reads SNEGSKA (reference sequence). CDR3 size: 12 residues.

V and J are TRBV19 and TRBJ1-6; there is no DNA to check the TCRdb D call of TRBD1. CDR1 and CDR2 (germline): LNHDA, SQIVND (reference sequence). The CDR3 sequence is 15 residues long. This CDR3 is CASHYGGQGNSPLHF.

This chain links TRBV7-6 with TRBJ2-2; no DNA is available, so the TRBD1 call from TCRdb remains unchecked. Germline CDR1 reads SGHVS; CDR2 reads FNYEAQ. The CDR3 extends over 14 amino acids. CDR3 sequence reads: CASSSWDRTGELFF. The whole variable domain, remainder taken from reference TRBV7-6 and TRBJ2-2, is GAGVSQSPRYKVTKRGQDVALRCDPISGHVSLYWYRQALGQGPEFLTYFNYEAQQDKSGLPNDRFSAERPEGSISTLTIQRTEQRDSAMYRCASSSWDRTGELFFGEGSRLTVL.

The chain recombines TRBV27 with TRBJ2-2; the TCRdb D gene call, TRBD2, has no DNA to confirm it. CDR3 length: 16 residues. The V gene's germline CDR1 is MNHEY and CDR2 SMNVEV (reference sequence). This CDR3 is CASSLARGGGARELFF.

The V and J genes are TRBV2 and TRBJ2-5; TCRdb's assignment of TRBD1 cannot be checked, as there is no DNA. The germline V gene encodes CDR1 SNHLY and CDR2 FYNNEI. The CDR3 runs to 14 residues. CDR3 in amino acids: CASRQGRHQETQYF.

This chain uses TRBV4-1 with TRBJ2-5; the TCRdb call, TRBD2, lacks DNA for checking. The CDR3 is made up of 16 amino acids. Per germline, CDR1 MGHRA and CDR2 YSYEKL. CDR3 protein: CASSRLGLAGEETQYF.

The chain recombines TRBV12-3 or TRBV12-4 with TRBJ1-5. This CDR3 comprises 15 residues. CDR3 residues: CASSLGVMGSQPQHF.

V usage is TRBV6-6 and J usage is TRBJ1-1. Looked up from germline, CDR1 is MNHNY and CDR2 is SVGAGI (reference sequence). The CDR3 spans 13 residues. The CDR3 reads CASRPMGGTEAFF.

The V gene is TRBV6-5, the J gene TRBJ2-2; no DNA is available, so the TRBD1 call from TCRdb remains unchecked. CDR3 size: 15 residues. Germline V gene sequence: CDR1 MNHEY, CDR2 SVGAGI. The CDR3 loop is CASSRARTGNGELFF.

The V call is TRBV24-1, the J call TRBJ1-6. Germline V lookup: CDR1 KGHDR, CDR2 SFDVKD. The CDR3 has 13 amino acids. CDR3 region: CATSESAYSPLHF.

The chain has TRBV3-1 and TRBJ1-2; TCRdb returns TRBD1, unconfirmable since there is no DNA. This CDR3 has 15 residues. The germline V gene encodes CDR1 LGHDT and CDR2 YNNKEL (reference sequence). CDR3 residues: CASSQPNGRGGVRTF.

The V and J genes are TRBV6-1 and TRBJ2-3; TCRdb's D call of TRBD1 is untestable without DNA. The CDR3 sequence is 15 residues long. Germline V gene lookup returns CDR1 MNHNS and CDR2 SASEGT. CDR3 residues: CASGTGGWDTDTQYF.